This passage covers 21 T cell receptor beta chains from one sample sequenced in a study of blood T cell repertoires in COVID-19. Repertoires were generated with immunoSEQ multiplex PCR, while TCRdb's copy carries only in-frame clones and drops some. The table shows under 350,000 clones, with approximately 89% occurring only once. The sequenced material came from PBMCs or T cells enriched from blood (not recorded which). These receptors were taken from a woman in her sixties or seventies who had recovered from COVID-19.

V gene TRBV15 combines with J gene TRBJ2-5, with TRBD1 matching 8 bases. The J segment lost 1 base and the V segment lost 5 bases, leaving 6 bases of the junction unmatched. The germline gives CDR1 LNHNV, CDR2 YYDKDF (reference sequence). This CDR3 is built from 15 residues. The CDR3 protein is CATSAGGSGQETQYF. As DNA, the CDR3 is TGTGCCACCAGCGCAGGGGGCTCTGGCCAAGAGACCCAGTACTTC.

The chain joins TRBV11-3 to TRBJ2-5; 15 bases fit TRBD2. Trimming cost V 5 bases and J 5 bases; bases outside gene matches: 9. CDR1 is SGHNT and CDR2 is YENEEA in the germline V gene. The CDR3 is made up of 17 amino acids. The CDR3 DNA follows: TGTGCCAGCAGCCATGGGACTAGCGGGAGGTGGGGGGAGACCCAGTACTTC. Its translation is CASSHGTSGRWGETQYF.

The CDR3: CASSTSTGSLYGYTF. In DNA form, the CDR3 reads TGTGCCAGCAGCACGTCGACAGGGAGCCTATATGGCTACACCTTC. The chain couples TRBV9 to TRBJ1-2, with TRBD1 matching over 7 bases. Germline trimming cut 4 bases from V and 5 bases from J; bases unmatched to any gene: 11. This CDR3 contains 15 residues. Germline lookup yields CDR1 SGDLS and CDR2 YYNGEE.

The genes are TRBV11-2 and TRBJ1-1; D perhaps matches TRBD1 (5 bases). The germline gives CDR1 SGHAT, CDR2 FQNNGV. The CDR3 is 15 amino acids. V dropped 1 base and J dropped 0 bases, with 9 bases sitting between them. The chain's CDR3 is CASSLGRQMNTEAFF. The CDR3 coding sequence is TGTGCCAGCAGCTTAGGTCGACAGATGAACACTGAAGCTTTCTTT.

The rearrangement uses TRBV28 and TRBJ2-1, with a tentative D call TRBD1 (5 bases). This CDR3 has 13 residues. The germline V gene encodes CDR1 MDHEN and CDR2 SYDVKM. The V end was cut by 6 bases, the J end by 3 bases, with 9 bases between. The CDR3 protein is CASSTTDYNEQFF. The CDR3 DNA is TGTGCCAGCAGCACGACAGACTACAATGAGCAGTTCTTC.

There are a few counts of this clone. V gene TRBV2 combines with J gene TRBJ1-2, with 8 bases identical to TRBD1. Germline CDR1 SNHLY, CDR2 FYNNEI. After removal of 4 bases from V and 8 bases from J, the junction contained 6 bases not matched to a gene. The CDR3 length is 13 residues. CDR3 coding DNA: TGTGCCAGCAGTGGGAACAGGGGGGTCGGCTACACCTTC. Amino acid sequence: CASSGNRGVGYTF.

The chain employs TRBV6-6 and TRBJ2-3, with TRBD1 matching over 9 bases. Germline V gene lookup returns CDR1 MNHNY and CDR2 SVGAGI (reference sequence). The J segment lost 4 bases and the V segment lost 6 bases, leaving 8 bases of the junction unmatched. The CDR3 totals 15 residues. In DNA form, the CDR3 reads TGTGCCAGCAGCCGTGGGACAGGGCCCGCAGATACGCAGTATTTT. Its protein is CASSRGTGPADTQYF.

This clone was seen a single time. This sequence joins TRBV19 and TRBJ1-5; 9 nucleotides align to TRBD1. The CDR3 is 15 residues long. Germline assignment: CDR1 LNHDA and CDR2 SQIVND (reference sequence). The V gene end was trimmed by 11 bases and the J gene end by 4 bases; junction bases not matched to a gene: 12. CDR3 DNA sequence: TGTGCCTCCATGAAGACAGGGGGTGGTAATCAGCCCCAGCATTTT. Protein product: CASMKTGGGNQPQHF. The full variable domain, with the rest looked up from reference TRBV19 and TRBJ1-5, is DGGITQSPKYLFRKEGQNVTLSCEQNLNHDAMYWYRQDPGQGLRLIYYSQIVNDFQKGDIAEGYSVSREKKESFPLTVTSAQKNPTAFYLCASMKTGGGNQPQHFGDGTRLSIL.

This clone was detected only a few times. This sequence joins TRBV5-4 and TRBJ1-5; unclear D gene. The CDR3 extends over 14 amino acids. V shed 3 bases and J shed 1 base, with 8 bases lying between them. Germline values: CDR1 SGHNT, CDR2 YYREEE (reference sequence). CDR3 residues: CASSYAGSNQPQHF. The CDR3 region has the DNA TGTGCCAGCAGCTACGCGGGAAGCAATCAGCCCCAGCATTTT.

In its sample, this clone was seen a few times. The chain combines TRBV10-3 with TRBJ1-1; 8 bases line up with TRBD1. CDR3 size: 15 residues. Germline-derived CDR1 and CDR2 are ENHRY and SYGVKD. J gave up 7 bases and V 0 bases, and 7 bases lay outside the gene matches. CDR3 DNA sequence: TGTGCCATCAGTGAGTCGGGAACCGGGACAGGTGAAGCTTTCTTT. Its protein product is CAISESGTGTGEAFF.

CDR3 sequence: CASSFDEGVPQHF. Here the CDR3 DNA reads TGTGCCAGCAGCTTTGACGAGGGGGTGCCCCAGCATTTT. The V and J genes are TRBV7-9 and TRBJ1-5, with D possibly matching TRBD1 (6 bases). This CDR3 has 13 residues. Germline values: CDR1 SEHNR, CDR2 FQNEAQ (reference sequence). V gave up 3 bases and J gave up 9 bases, with 12 bases separating them.

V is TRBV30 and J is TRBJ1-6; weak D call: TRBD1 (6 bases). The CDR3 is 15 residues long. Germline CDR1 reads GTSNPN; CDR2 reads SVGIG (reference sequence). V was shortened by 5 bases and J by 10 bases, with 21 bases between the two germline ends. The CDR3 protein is CAWADPTGLGSPLHF. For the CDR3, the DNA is TGTGCCTGGGCCGATCCGACAGGACTAGGGTCACCCCTCCACTTT.

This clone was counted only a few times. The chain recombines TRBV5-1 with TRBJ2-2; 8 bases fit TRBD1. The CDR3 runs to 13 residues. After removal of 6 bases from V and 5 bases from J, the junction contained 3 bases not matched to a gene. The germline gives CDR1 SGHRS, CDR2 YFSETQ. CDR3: CASTTGATGELFF. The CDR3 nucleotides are TGCGCCAGCACGACAGGGGCGACCGGGGAGCTGTTTTTT.

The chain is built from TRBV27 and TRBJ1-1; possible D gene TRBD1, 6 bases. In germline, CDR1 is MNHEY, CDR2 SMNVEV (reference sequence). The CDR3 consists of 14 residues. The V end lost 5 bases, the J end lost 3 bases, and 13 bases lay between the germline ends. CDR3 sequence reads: CASSLSGAYTEAFF. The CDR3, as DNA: TGTGCCAGCAGTCTGTCAGGGGCCTACACTGAAGCTTTCTTT.

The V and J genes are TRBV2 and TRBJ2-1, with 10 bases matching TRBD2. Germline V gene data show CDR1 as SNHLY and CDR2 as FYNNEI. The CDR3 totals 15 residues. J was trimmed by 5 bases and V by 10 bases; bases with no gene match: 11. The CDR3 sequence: CATISGRLLNNEQFF. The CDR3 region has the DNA TGTGCCACCATTAGCGGGAGGCTCCTGAACAATGAGCAGTTCTTC.

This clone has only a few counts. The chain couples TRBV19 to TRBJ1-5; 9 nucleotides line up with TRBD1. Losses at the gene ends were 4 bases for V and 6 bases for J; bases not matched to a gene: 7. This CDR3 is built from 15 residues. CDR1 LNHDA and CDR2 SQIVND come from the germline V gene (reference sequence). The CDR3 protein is CASSTGQGLVQPQHF. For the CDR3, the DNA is TGTGCCAGTAGTACGGGACAGGGTTTAGTTCAGCCCCAGCATTTT.

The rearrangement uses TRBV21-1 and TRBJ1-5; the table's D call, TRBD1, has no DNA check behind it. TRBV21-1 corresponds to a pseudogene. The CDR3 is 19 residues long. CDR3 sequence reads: CASSTRTEKRRYSNQPQHF. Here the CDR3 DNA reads TGTGCCAGCAGCACACGGACAGAAAAAAGGAGATATAGCAATCAGCCCCAGCATTTT.

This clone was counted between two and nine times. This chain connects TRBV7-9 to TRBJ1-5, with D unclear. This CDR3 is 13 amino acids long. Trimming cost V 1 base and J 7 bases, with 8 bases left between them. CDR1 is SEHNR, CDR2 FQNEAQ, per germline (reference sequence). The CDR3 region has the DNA TGTGCCAGCAGCTTAGGCAGTCAACAGCCCCAGCATTTT. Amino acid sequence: CASSLGSQQPQHF.

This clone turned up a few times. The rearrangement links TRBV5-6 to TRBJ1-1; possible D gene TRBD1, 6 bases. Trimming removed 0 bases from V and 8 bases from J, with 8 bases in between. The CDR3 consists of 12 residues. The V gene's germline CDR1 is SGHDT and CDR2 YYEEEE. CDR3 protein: CASSLVQGEAFF. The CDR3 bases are TGTGCCAGCAGCTTGGTTCAGGGGGAAGCTTTCTTT.

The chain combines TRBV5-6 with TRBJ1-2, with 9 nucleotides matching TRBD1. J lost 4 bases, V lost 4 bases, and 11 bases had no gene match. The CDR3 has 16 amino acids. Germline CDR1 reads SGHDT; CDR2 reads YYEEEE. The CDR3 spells CASSDLPGTGSYGYTF. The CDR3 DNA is TGTGCCAGCAGCGACCTCCCCGGGACAGGGAGCTATGGCTACACCTTC. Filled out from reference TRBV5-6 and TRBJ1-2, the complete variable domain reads DAGVTQSPTHLIKTRGQQVTLRCSPKSGHDTVSWYQQALGQGPQFIFQYYEEEERQRGNFPDRFSGHQFPNYSSELNVNALLLGDSALYLCASSDLPGTGSYGYTFGSGTRLTVV.

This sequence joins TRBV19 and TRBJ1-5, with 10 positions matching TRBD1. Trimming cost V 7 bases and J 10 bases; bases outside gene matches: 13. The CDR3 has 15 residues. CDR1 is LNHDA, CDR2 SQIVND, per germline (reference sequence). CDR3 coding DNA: TGTGCCAGTATTGATGACGGGACAGGGGCATTTCCCCAGCATTTT. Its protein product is CASIDDGTGAFPQHF.